This TCR beta chain derives from a study of cytomegalovirus exposure and HLA in healthy donors. Generated by immunoSEQ multiplex PCR, the TCRdb table keeps only in-frame clones and is missing some. The sample holds tens of thousands of clones, approximately 96% seen once. Trimming removed 2 bases from V and 0 bases from J; junction bases left unmatched: 6. Germline V lookup: CDR1 SGHAT, CDR2 FQNNGV. The CDR3 contains 17 residues. The sequenced sample was PBMCs. This TCR was recovered from a man between 18 and 35 years old in good health and CMV-seropositive. The V gene is TRBV11-2, the J gene TRBJ2-3, with 9 positions matching TRBD2. The CDR3 sequence: CASSLLAGETSTDTQYF. CDR3 coding DNA: TGTGCCAGCAGCTTATTAGCGGGGGAGACTAGCACAGATACGCAGTATTTT.